This is a list of T cell receptor beta chains from one sample in a study of blood T cell repertoires in COVID-19. Measured with immunoSEQ multiplex PCR; TCRdb has only the in-frame clones, and not every one. The repertoire holds 230,000 or so clones, with 88% as singletons. Sequenced: PBMCs or T cells enriched from blood (not recorded which). The receptor source for this set is a woman aged 45-60 years with acute COVID-19. The conserved cysteine and the conserved F or W are not part of the CDR3 here. A D gene is named only where the DNA matches it firmly. Clone size is stated in some rows and not others, as once, few, many or a class when expanded.

CDR3 protein: ASSESHRNTEAF
D gene: .
V gene: TRBV2
J gene: TRBJ1-1
clone size: .

CDR3 protein: ASSYSRLSGEQY
D gene: .
V gene: TRBV6-5
J gene: TRBJ2-7
clone size: once

CDR3 protein: ASSLGATDTQY
D gene: .
V gene: TRBV5-1
J gene: TRBJ2-3
clone size: .

CDR3 protein: ASTFLDWTGDRGNSPLH
D gene: TRBD1
V gene: TRBV27
J gene: TRBJ1-6
clone size: .

CDR3 protein: ASRKPGGTDTQY
D gene: .
V gene: TRBV16
J gene: TRBJ2-3
clone size: .

CDR3 protein: ASSLVASPHEQY
D gene: .
V gene: TRBV7-9
J gene: TRBJ2-7
clone size: .

CDR3 protein: ASSGREVGSLH
D gene: .
V gene: TRBV2
J gene: TRBJ1-6
clone size: .

CDR3 protein: ASSIQGAPGGYT
D gene: TRBD1
V gene: TRBV23-1
J gene: TRBJ1-2
clone size: .

CDR3 protein: ASSQVEGDQPQH
D gene: .
V gene: TRBV4-3
J gene: TRBJ1-5
clone size: once

CDR3 protein: ASSLDSSYNEQF
D gene: .
V gene: TRBV11-2
J gene: TRBJ2-1
clone size: .

CDR3 protein: ASSIDMSTEAF
D gene: .
V gene: TRBV18
J gene: TRBJ1-1
clone size: .

CDR3 protein: ASRPVGQAYEQY
D gene: .
V gene: TRBV28
J gene: TRBJ2-7
clone size: .

CDR3 protein: ASSSSGSYYEQY
D gene: TRBD2
V gene: TRBV5-4
J gene: TRBJ2-7
clone size: once

CDR3 protein: ASSSSRLGKNQPQH
D gene: .
V gene: TRBV5-8
J gene: TRBJ1-5
clone size: .

CDR3 protein: ASSFRGMGNNEQF
D gene: .
V gene: TRBV11-1
J gene: TRBJ2-1
clone size: few

CDR3 protein: ASSLSPGLGAYEQY
D gene: TRBD2
V gene: TRBV27
J gene: TRBJ2-7
clone size: .

CDR3 protein: ASSANSLNQPQH
D gene: .
V gene: TRBV9
J gene: TRBJ1-5
clone size: .

CDR3 protein: ASSLGLAGGGEQY
D gene: TRBD2
V gene: TRBV5-1
J gene: TRBJ2-7
clone size: .

CDR3 protein: ASSLMQADTQY
D gene: .
V gene: TRBV12-3/TRBV12-4
J gene: TRBJ2-3
clone size: .

CDR3 protein: ASSSDLTGELF
D gene: .
V gene: TRBV5-1
J gene: TRBJ2-2
clone size: .

CDR3 protein: ASSRGLANYEQY
D gene: TRBD2
V gene: TRBV28
J gene: TRBJ2-7
clone size: once

CDR3 protein: ASSYRVEQY
D gene: .
V gene: TRBV6-5
J gene: TRBJ2-7
clone size: .

CDR3 protein: ASSLAGVSNQPQH
D gene: .
V gene: TRBV7-2
J gene: TRBJ1-5
clone size: .

CDR3 protein: ASSPGWTSGRTDTQY
D gene: TRBD2
V gene: TRBV4-1
J gene: TRBJ2-3
clone size: .

CDR3 protein: ASSVSSGTTDTQY
D gene: TRBD2
V gene: TRBV11-3
J gene: TRBJ2-3
clone size: .

CDR3 protein: ASSEHWTVNTEAF
D gene: .
V gene: TRBV2
J gene: TRBJ1-1
clone size: .

CDR3 protein: ASSQDLTSGTQNIQY
D gene: TRBD2
V gene: TRBV4-2
J gene: TRBJ2-4
clone size: .

CDR3 protein: ASSLGATGTEAF
D gene: .
V gene: TRBV5-1
J gene: TRBJ1-1
clone size: .

CDR3 protein: SVVPRGTEAF
D gene: .
V gene: TRBV29-1
J gene: TRBJ1-1
clone size: once

CDR3 protein: ASSMTGVRANEKLF
D gene: TRBD1
V gene: TRBV28
J gene: TRBJ1-4
clone size: .

CDR3 protein: ASSIRPGQGLDTEAF
D gene: TRBD1
V gene: TRBV19
J gene: TRBJ1-1
clone size: .

CDR3 protein: ASSSLLSTPYEQY
D gene: .
V gene: TRBV27
J gene: TRBJ2-7
clone size: .

CDR3 protein: ASSLPTGQPQH
D gene: .
V gene: TRBV28
J gene: TRBJ1-5
clone size: few

CDR3 protein: ASSYGGRGEYGSSVEQY
D gene: .
V gene: TRBV6-2/TRBV6-3
J gene: TRBJ2-7
clone size: once

CDR3 protein: ASSLVSSGPINEQF
D gene: TRBD2
V gene: TRBV11-1
J gene: TRBJ2-1
clone size: .

CDR3 protein: ASTDRYNSPLH
D gene: .
V gene: TRBV19
J gene: TRBJ1-6
clone size: few

CDR3 protein: ASSSGGREKLF
D gene: .
V gene: TRBV12-3/TRBV12-4
J gene: TRBJ1-4
clone size: .

CDR3 protein: ASSFIAGADTQY
D gene: TRBD2
V gene: TRBV5-5
J gene: TRBJ2-3
clone size: .

CDR3 protein: AWSTGTEETQY
D gene: .
V gene: TRBV30
J gene: TRBJ2-5
clone size: .

CDR3 protein: SASTGTSYGYT
D gene: .
V gene: TRBV20-1
J gene: TRBJ1-2
clone size: .

CDR3 protein: ASSLTGVGDEQY
D gene: TRBD1
V gene: TRBV18
J gene: TRBJ2-7
clone size: .

CDR3 protein: ASSQRLASGELF
D gene: .
V gene: TRBV4-2
J gene: TRBJ2-2
clone size: .

CDR3 protein: SVGDRGNTGELF
D gene: TRBD1
V gene: TRBV29-1
J gene: TRBJ2-2
clone size: .

CDR3 protein: ASSPRLAESSYEQY
D gene: TRBD2
V gene: TRBV7-9
J gene: TRBJ2-7
clone size: .

CDR3 protein: ASSQGSASAYNEQF
D gene: .
V gene: TRBV3-1/TRBV3-2
J gene: TRBJ2-1
clone size: .

CDR3 protein: ASSSDRGLGMNTEAF
D gene: TRBD1
V gene: TRBV27
J gene: TRBJ1-1
clone size: .

CDR3 protein: ASSQVFSASGRRTQY
D gene: TRBD2
V gene: TRBV3-1/TRBV3-2
J gene: TRBJ2-3
clone size: .

CDR3 protein: ASRGYDATGGADYGYT
D gene: TRBD1
V gene: TRBV28
J gene: TRBJ1-2
clone size: .